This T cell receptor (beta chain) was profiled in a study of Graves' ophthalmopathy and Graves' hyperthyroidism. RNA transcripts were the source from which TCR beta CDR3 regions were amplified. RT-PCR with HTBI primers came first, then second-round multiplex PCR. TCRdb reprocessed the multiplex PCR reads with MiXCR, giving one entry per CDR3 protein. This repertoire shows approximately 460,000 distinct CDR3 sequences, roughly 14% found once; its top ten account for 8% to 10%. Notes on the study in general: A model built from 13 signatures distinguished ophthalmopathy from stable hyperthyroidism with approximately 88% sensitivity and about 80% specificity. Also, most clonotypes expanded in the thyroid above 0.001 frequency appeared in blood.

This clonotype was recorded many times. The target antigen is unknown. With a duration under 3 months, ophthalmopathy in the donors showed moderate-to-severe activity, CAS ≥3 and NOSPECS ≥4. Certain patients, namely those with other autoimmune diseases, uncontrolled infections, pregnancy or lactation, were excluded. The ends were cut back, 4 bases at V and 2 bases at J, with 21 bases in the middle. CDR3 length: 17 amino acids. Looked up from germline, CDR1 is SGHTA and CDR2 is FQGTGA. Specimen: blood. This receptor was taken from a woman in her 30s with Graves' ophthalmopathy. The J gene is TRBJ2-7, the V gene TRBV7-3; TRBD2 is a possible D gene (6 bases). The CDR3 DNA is TGTGCCAGCAGCTCCGTCGGGACTTCCCTTTCAACCTACGAGCAGTACTTC. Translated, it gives CASSSVGTSLSTYEQYF.